This TCR beta chain was recorded in a study of blood T cell repertoires in COVID-19. Libraries were prepared by immunoSEQ multiplex PCR; TCRdb keeps only in-frame clonotypes and omits some of them. The table has 150,000 to 250,000 clones, 84% seen once; the top ten hold over 6.5%. The V end was cut by 7 bases, the J end by 4 bases, with 14 bases between. This CDR3 has 14 amino acids. CDR1 and CDR2 (germline): SGHAT, FQNNGV. The source is a man aged 40-50 years who had recovered from COVID-19. The rearrangement uses TRBV11-2 and TRBJ2-1; D is possibly TRBD2 (5 bases). Sample: PBMCs or T cells enriched from blood (not recorded which). The CDR3 sequence: CASTLGVPYNEQFF. CDR3 DNA: TGTGCCAGCACCCTCGGGGTCCCTTACAATGAGCAGTTCTTC.